The clone carrying this TCR beta chain was observed once. Its target is unknown. The study, taken as a whole, reports: Whole repertoires were not studied in the larger cohort, only one V-J beta rearrangement. The TCR gene usage of tumor memory CD4+ T cells clustered together with blood and lymph node memory CD4+ cells and with lymph node naive CD4+ cells.

Purified naive CD4+ T cells were depleted of CD25+ Tregs. Deletions cut 5 bases from V and 0 bases from J, with 8 bases between. Germline values: CDR1 MNHNS, CDR2 SASEGT. The CDR3 spans 14 residues. Semi-nested PCR with Nested Universal Primer A followed constant-region reverse priming of full-length variable regions. TCRdb processed the 5' RACE reads anew with MiXCR; each CDR3 protein has one entry. The data show 53,000 or so distinct CDR3 sequences, with about 25% seen just once and 3.2% held by the top ten. The clonotype originates from a female donor with breast cancer. The genes are TRBV6-1 and TRBJ1-5, with D perhaps TRBD1 (5 bases). The sample comprised tumor-infiltrating naive CD4+ T cells sorted from the breast tumor. Stated subset: naive CD4+ T cells, CD4+CD45RA+CD25-. Here the CDR3 reads CASSTGSSNQPQHF. The CDR3 DNA reads TGTGCCAGCAGTACAGGTTCTAGCAATCAGCCCCAGCATTTT.